This T cell receptor (beta chain) comes out of a study of preoperative IRX-2 immunotherapy in early breast cancer. Treatment meaning: preoperative locoregional IRX-2 cytokine immunotherapy. Samples came from a phase Ib trial of preoperative locoregional IRX-2 cytokine immunotherapy. TCRdb keeps only in-frame clones here, not all; method: immunoSEQ multiplex PCR. The table lists roughly 99,000 clones, 86% of them singletons. The sample consisted of tumor tissue, taken after IRX-2 immunotherapy. The TCR originated in a human donor with breast cancer.

CDR3 sequence (DNA): TGTGCCAGCTCACCATGGGGATATAGTGGCAATCAGCCCCAGCATTTT. It specifies CASSPWGYSGNQPQHF. The J gene is TRBJ1-5, the V gene TRBV18; D unresolved. There are 16 residues in the CDR3. The V end was cut by 2 bases, the J end by 2 bases, with 13 bases between. Germline CDR1 and CDR2: KGHSH and LQKENI.